The entry below describes one T cell receptor (beta chain). Assay: immunoSEQ multiplex PCR; the TCRdb copy retains only in-frame clones and omits some. Among roughly 200,000 clones, roughly 84% were seen once, and the ten largest hold about 20%. The data originate from a study of blood T cell repertoires in COVID-19. Across the whole study: PBMCs, B-cell-depleted T cells, or T cells were the source of the cDNA or gDNA that made up the material.

In germline, CDR1 is WSHSY, CDR2 SAAADI. The J segment lost 7 bases and the V segment lost 6 bases, leaving 13 bases of the junction unmatched. This CDR3 has 15 amino acids. Input material: peripheral blood. This receptor was obtained from a person in their 70s with COVID-19, enrolled during active disease. This chain joins TRBV10-2 and TRBJ2-7; 9 bases are a match to TRBD1. The CDR3 nucleotides read TGCGCCAGCAGACCCTCCGGGACAGGGTCGCCAGAGCAGTACTTC. Translated, it gives CASRPSGTGSPEQYF.